The T cell receptor beta chain described here comes from a study of cytomegalovirus exposure and HLA in healthy donors. Study-wide points: As a later analysis showed, a missense DCLRE1C variant was linked to trimming of TCR beta V- and J-genes. There was a cluster of highly shared sequence variants that was likely a sequencing artifact. In a later analysis, donors in an Asian-associated ancestry cluster reportedly had fewer N-insertions in productive TCRs than the cohort mean.

The V gene lost 0 bases and the J gene lost 4 bases, with 6 bases spanning the gap. The V gene's germline CDR1 is SGHDN and CDR2 FVKESK. The CDR3 consists of 14 residues. PCR primers comprised 60 Vbeta and 13 Jbeta primers. Libraries were prepared by immunoSEQ multiplex PCR; TCRdb keeps only in-frame clonotypes and omits some of them. The sample shows 130,000 to 150,000 clones, around 75% of them seen only once. To note about this clone: Its cognate antigen is unknown.

The chain combines TRBV14 with TRBJ1-4; no reliable D call. This sequence originates from a woman aged 18-30 years in good health and CMV-seronegative. The sequenced material came from PBMCs. The CDR3 spells CASSQEYSNEKLFF. The DNA of the CDR3 is TGTGCCAGCAGCCAAGAATATAGTAATGAAAAACTGTTTTTT.